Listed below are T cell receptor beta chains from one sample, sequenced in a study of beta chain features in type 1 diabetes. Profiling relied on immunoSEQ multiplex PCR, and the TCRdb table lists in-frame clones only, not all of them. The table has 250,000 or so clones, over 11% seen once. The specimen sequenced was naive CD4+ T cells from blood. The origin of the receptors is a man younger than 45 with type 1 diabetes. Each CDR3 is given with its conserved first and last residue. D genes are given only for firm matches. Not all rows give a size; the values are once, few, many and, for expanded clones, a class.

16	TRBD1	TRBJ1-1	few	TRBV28	CASSRTGSSANTEAFF	TGTGCCAGCAGCCGGACAGGGTCGTCGGCGAACACTGAAGCTTTCTTT
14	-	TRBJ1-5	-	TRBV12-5	CASDQGLGDQPQHF	TGTGCTAGTGACCAGGGCCTGGGCGATCAGCCCCAGCATTTT
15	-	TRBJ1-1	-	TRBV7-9	CASSLVAGSKAEAFF	TGTGCCAGCAGCTTAGTGGCCGGGAGTAAGGCTGAAGCTTTCTTT
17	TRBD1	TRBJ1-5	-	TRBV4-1	CASSQALDRGLNQPQHF	TGCGCCAGCAGCCAAGCCCTGGACAGGGGGCTTAATCAGCCCCAGCATTTT
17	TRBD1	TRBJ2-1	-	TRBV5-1	CASSNPGQGAPSSEQFF	TGCGCCAGCAGCAATCCGGGACAGGGGGCCCCATCGTCTGAGCAGTTCTTC
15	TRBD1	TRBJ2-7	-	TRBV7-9	CASSLRTGYSYEQYF	TGTGCCAGCAGCTTACGGACAGGGTATTCCTACGAGCAGTACTTC
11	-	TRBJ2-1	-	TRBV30	CAWSVDYEQFF	TGTGCCTGGAGTGTAGACTATGAGCAGTTCTTC
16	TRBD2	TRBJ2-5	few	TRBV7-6	CASSPLAGGLQETQYF	TGTGCCAGCAGCCCGCTAGCGGGGGGGCTACAAGAGACCCAGTACTTC
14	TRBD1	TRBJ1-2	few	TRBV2	CASSESGQGYGYTF	TGTGCCAGCAGTGAATCGGGACAGGGGTATGGCTACACCTTC
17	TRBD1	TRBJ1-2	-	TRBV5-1	CASSLAGYEGARNGYTF	TGCGCCAGCAGCTTGGCCGGGTACGAGGGGGCGCGTAATGGCTACACCTTC
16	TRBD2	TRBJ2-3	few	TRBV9	CASSVSSGLSTDTQYF	TGTGCCAGCAGCGTCTCTAGCGGGCTAAGCACAGATACGCAGTATTTT
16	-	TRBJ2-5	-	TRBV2	CASSERRASVQETQYF	TGTGCCAGCAGTGAACGGCGGGCTAGTGTTCAAGAGACCCAGTACTTC
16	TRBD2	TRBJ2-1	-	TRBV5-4	CASSLWGLASNNEQFF	TGTGCCAGCAGCTTGTGGGGACTAGCGAGCAACAATGAGCAGTTCTTC
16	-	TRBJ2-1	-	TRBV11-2	CASSPLGGTSYNEQFF	TGTGCCAGCAGCCCTCTTGGTGGCACCTCCTACAATGAGCAGTTCTTC
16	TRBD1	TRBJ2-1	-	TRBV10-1	CASSESGTGLDNEQFF	TGCGCCAGCAGTGAGTCCGGGACAGGGCTTGACAATGAGCAGTTCTTC
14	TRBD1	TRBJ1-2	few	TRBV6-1	CASSQDRGVYGYTF	TGTGCCAGCAGCCAGGACAGGGGTGTCTATGGCTACACCTTC
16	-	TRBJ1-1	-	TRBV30	CAWSDHPLGVLTEAFF	TGTGCCTGGAGTGACCACCCCCTAGGGGTTCTCACTGAAGCTTTCTTT
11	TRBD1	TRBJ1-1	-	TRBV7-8	CASSYGQGAFF	TGTGCCAGCAGCTATGGACAGGGAGCTTTCTTT
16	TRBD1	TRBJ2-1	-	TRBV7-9	CASSLGTGGLLNEQFF	TGTGCCAGCAGCCTTGGGACAGGGGGCCTTCTCAATGAGCAGTTCTTC
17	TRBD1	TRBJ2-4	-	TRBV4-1	CASSQPGQGLAKNIQYF	TGCGCCAGCAGCCAACCCGGACAGGGATTAGCCAAAAACATTCAGTACTTC
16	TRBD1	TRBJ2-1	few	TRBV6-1	CASSEFGTGALNEQFF	TGTGCCAGCAGTGAATTTGGGACAGGGGCCCTCAATGAGCAGTTCTTC
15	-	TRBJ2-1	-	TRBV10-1	CASSESRLGEGEQFF	TGCGCCAGCAGTGAGTCGAGACTAGGTGAAGGTGAGCAGTTCTTC